This T cell receptor (beta chain) was found in a study of blood T cell repertoires in COVID-19. About the research overall: Samples representing acute and convalescent COVID-19 were sourced from the United States, Italy and Spain. T cells, B-cell-depleted T cells, or PBMCs supplied cDNA or gDNA.

The CDR3 has 18 amino acids. V dropped 6 bases and J dropped 0 bases, with 18 bases sitting between them. Germline V lookup: CDR1 MDHEN, CDR2 SYDVKM. Original handling: Amplifying reference gene primers gave estimates of nucleated cell counts. Data came from immunoSEQ multiplex PCR; TCRdb stores just in-frame clones and leaves some out. The DNA was the basis for D and trimming; V, J and clone size are from that table. The sample comprises roughly 63,000 clones, 74% of which are singletons, and roughly 28% rests with the top ten. The specimen sequenced was peripheral blood. This chain uses TRBV28 with TRBJ1-6; D ambiguous. The sequence derives from a woman older than 75 with acute or convalescent COVID-19. CDR3 bases: TGTGCCAGCAGGGCACCCGGGGAGGCCAGCTCCTATAATTCACCCCTCCACTTT. Translation: CASRAPGEASSYNSPLHF.